Listed here are 5 T cell receptor beta chains from one sample, sequenced in a study of shared clonotypes between healthy human individuals. Profiling relied on immunoSEQ multiplex PCR, and the TCRdb table lists in-frame clones only, not all of them. The sample lists about 2.4 million clones, approximately 94% seen once, with about 0.38% in the top ten. Specimen: naive CD4+ T cells from PBMCs. Stated subset: CD45RA+ positively selected. The receptors shown here come from a man younger than 30 in good health. Some clones in this sample may be carry-over from other donors' samples.

This sequence joins TRBV10-1 and TRBJ1-1; no clear D. The length of the CDR3 is 13 residues. Germline V gene data show CDR1 as WNHNN and CDR2 as SYGVQD (reference sequence). V was pared by 3 bases and J by 0 bases, with 5 bases between. For the CDR3, the DNA is TGCGCCAGCAGTGATCAGCTGAACACTGAAGCTTTCTTT. The encoded protein is CASSDQLNTEAFF.

The CDR3 DNA reads as TGCGCCAGCAGCGTAGGTTCTAGCGGAGCTGCCTACGAGCAGTACTTC. Translated: CASSVGSSGAAYEQYF. The rearrangement joins TRBV5-1 to TRBJ2-7; TRBD2 agrees at 7 bases. Looked up from germline, CDR1 is SGHRS and CDR2 is YFSETQ. V was pared by 4 bases and J by 2 bases, with 12 bases of the junction left unmatched. The CDR3 consists of 16 residues.

The count of this clone is one. Within the sample, other DNA sequences also encode this same CDR3. This rearrangement joins TRBV6-1 to TRBJ1-1; D gene ambiguous. There are 12 residues in the CDR3. Trimming stripped 5 bases from V and 3 bases from J, with 7 bases between. Germline CDR1 MNHNS, CDR2 SASEGT. Written as DNA, the CDR3 is TGTGCCAGCAGTACCGGGTACACTGAAGCTTTCTTT. As protein: CASSTGYTEAFF.

The chain uses TRBV7-2 and TRBJ1-2, with 7 bases identical to TRBD1. The V gene end was trimmed by 6 bases and the J gene end by 4 bases; junction bases not matched to a gene: 8. Germline CDR1 SGHTA, CDR2 FQGNSA. The CDR3 covers 14 residues. The CDR3 sequence: CASSRHRDSYGYTF. The CDR3 bases are TGTGCCAGCAGTCGACACCGGGACAGCTATGGCTACACCTTC.

This sequence joins TRBV6-1 and TRBJ1-2; D uncertain. Trimming removed 3 bases at V and 4 bases at J, with 24 bases between. The V gene's germline CDR1 is MNHNS and CDR2 SASEGT. The CDR3 spans 18 residues. CDR3: CASSDVKGRYSFFYGYTF. CDR3 nucleotides: TGTGCCAGCAGTGACGTGAAGGGTCGGTACAGCTTTTTCTATGGCTACACCTTC.